A single sample is the source of the 3 T cell receptor beta chains below, sequenced in a study of T cell responses to AZD1222 COVID-19 vaccine. TCRdb's table, derived via immunoSEQ multiplex PCR, lists solely in-frame clones and lacks some. The sample lists roughly 140,000 clones, around nine tenths occurring once. The sample here was peripheral blood, taken on day 0 of AZD1222 vaccination. Receptors originate from an adult in good health.

This clone was counted once. V usage is TRBV9 and J usage is TRBJ2-2, with D possibly TRBD2 on 7 matching bases. V was trimmed by 6 bases and J by 6 bases, leaving 18 bases between them. The CDR3 sequence is 15 residues long. Germline lookup yields CDR1 SGDLS and CDR2 YYNGEE. The CDR3 DNA follows: TGTGCCAGCAATACTTACGGGGGGCGTTCCGGGGAGCTGTTTTTT. Protein product: CASNTYGGRSGELFF.

V gene TRBV4-1 combines with J gene TRBJ2-7, with D hard to call. V lost 0 bases to trimming and J lost 2 bases, with 5 bases between them. CDR3 length: 13 residues. The germline CDR1 and CDR2 sequences are MGHRA and YSYEKL. The CDR3 sequence: CASSQDLTYEQYF. The CDR3 DNA sequence: TGCGCCAGCAGCCAAGATCTTACCTACGAGCAGTACTTC.

In this sample, this clone turned up many times. The rearrangement joins TRBV10-1 to TRBJ2-5; D is undetermined. The CDR3 sequence is 12 residues long. The germline gives CDR1 WNHNN, CDR2 SYGVQD (reference sequence). V gave up 3 bases and J gave up 5 bases, with 7 bases separating them. In nucleotides, the CDR3 is TGCGCCAGCAGTGACAGTAAGGAGACCCAGTACTTC. Its protein is CASSDSKETQYF.